Detailed here is one T cell receptor (beta chain). The data derive from a study of shared clonotypes between healthy human individuals. Sequencing used immunoSEQ multiplex PCR; TCRdb keeps in-frame clones, though not all of them. This table holds fewer than 1.4 million clones, 75% to 85% found once. In germline, CDR1 is MDHEN, CDR2 SYDVKM. Trimming removed 1 base from V and 6 bases from J, with 15 bases in between. The CDR3 covers 15 residues. The sequence was collected from a man aged 18 to 30 in good health. Some clones in this sample may be carry-over from other donors' samples. Sequencing was performed on memory CD4+ T cells from PBMCs. Noted subset: CD45RA-negative fraction. The chain employs TRBV28 and TRBJ1-1; D call uncertain. CDR3 DNA: TGTGCCAGCAGTTTATCTATTGGAGGAGTCGCTGAAGCTTTCTTT. The encoded protein is CASSLSIGGVAEAFF.